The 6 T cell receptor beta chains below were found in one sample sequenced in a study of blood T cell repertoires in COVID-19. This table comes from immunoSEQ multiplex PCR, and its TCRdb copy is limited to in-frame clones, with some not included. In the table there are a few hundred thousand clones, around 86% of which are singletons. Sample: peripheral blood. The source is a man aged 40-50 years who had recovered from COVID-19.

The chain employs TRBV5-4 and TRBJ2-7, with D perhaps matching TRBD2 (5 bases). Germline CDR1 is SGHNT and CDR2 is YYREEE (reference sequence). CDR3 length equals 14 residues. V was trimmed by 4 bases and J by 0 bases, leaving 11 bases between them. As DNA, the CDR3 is TGTGCCAGCAGCGTTGGACTCCGCTCCTACGAGCAGTACTTC. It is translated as CASSVGLRSYEQYF.

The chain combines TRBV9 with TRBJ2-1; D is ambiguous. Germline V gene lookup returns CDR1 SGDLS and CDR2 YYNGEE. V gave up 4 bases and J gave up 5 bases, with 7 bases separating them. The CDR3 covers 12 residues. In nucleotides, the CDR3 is TGTGCCAGCAGCTCTAGAAACAATGAGCAGTTCTTC. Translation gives CASSSRNNEQFF.

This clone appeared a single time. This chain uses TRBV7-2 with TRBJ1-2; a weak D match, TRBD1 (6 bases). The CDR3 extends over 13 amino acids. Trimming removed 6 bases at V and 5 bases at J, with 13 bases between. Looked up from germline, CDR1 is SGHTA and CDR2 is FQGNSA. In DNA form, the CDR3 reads TGTGCCAGCAGAAAACAGGGTACTTATGGCTACACCTTC. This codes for CASRKQGTYGYTF.

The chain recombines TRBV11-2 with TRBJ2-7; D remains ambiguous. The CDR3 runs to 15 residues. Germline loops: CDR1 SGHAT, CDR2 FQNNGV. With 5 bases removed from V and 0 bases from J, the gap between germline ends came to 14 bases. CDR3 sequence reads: CASSQNYLPSYEQYF. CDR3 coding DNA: TGTGCCAGCAGCCAAAACTACCTTCCCTCCTACGAGCAGTACTTC.

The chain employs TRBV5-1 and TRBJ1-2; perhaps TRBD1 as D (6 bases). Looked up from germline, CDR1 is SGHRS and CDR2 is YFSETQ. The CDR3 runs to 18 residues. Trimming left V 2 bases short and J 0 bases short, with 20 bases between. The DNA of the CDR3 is TGCGCCAGCAGCTTCCGCCCAGGGGTAGGGCCCTCTAACTATGGCTACACCTTC. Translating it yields CASSFRPGVGPSNYGYTF.

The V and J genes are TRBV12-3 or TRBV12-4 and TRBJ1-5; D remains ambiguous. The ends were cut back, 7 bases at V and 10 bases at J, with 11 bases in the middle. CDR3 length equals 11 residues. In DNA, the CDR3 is TGTGCCAGCACTTCGAGGGCCCCCCAGCATTTT. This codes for CASTSRAPQHF.